This TCR beta chain was identified during a study of shared T cell receptors in the human thymus. Measured with immunoSEQ multiplex PCR; TCRdb has only the in-frame clones, and not every one. Here the sample spans 500,000 to 750,000 clones, roughly 90% being singletons. CDR1 and CDR2 (germline): SGDLS, YYNGEE. The CDR3 loop spans 17 amino acids. With V trimmed by 1 base and J by 0 bases, 4 bases remained unmatched. A further study also used this sample, focusing on human thymus T cells. That paper adds: The thymus tissue came from resections taken during corrective heart surgery.

Sequencing input: thymocytes. The clonotype originates from a boy younger than two with a congenital heart defect. The chain uses TRBV9 and TRBJ2-1; 10 positions match TRBD2. The CDR3 bases are TGTGCCAGCAGCGTAACTAGCGGGATCCCCTCCTACAATGAGCAGTTCTTC. As protein: CASSVTSGIPSYNEQFF.